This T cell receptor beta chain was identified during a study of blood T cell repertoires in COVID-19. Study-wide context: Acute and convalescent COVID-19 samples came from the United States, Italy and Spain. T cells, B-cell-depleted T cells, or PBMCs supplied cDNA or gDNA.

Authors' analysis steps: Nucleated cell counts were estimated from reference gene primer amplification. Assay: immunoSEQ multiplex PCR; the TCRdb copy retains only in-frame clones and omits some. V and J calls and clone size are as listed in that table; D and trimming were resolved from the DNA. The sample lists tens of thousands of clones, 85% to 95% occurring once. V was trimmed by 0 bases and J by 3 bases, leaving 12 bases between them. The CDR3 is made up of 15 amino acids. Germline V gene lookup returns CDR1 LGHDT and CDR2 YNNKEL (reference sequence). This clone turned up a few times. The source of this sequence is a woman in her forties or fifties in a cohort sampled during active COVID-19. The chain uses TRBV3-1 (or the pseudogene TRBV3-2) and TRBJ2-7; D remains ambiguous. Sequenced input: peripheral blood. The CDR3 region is CASSQDPGRYYEQYF. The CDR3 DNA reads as TGTGCCAGCAGCCAAGATCCAGGTCGGTACTACGAGCAGTACTTC.